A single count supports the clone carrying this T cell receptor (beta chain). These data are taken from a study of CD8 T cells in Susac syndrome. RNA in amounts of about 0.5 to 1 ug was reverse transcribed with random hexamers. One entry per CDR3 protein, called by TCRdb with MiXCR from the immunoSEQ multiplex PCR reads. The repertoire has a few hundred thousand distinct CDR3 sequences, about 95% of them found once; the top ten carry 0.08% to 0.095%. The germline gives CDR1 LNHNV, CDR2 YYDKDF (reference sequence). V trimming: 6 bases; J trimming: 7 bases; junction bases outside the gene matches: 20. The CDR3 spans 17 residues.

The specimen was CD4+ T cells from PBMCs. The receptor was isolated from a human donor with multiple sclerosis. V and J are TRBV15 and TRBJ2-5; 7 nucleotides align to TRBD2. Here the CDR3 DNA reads TGTGCCACCAGGGGAGGGGAGAGCGACATCAGATCGGGGACCCAGTACTTC. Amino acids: CATRGGESDIRSGTQYF.